The 18 T cell receptor beta chains below were found in one sample sequenced in a study of blood T cell repertoires in COVID-19. This table comes from immunoSEQ multiplex PCR, and its TCRdb copy is limited to in-frame clones, with some not included. The data show some 150,000 clones, over 60% seen once. The source material was peripheral blood. These receptor sequences come from a man at least 80 years old with acute or convalescent COVID-19.

This chain connects TRBV5-4 to TRBJ2-5; D possibly corresponds to TRBD1 (5 bases). CDR3 length: 13 amino acids. Trimming left V 1 base short and J 5 bases short, with 9 bases between. CDR1 is SGHNT, CDR2 YYREEE, per germline (reference sequence). The DNA for the CDR3 is TGTGCCAGCAGCTTGCAAGGGGTGGAGACCCAGTACTTC. It codes for CASSLQGVETQYF.

The chain links TRBV6-2 or TRBV6-3 to TRBJ2-4, with 7 bases that match TRBD1. The CDR3 sequence is 14 residues long. The J segment lost 4 bases and the V segment lost 6 bases, leaving 6 bases of the junction unmatched. Germline-derived CDR1 and CDR2 are MNHEY and SVGEGT. The CDR3 here is CASSDATGKNIQYF. DNA of the CDR3: TGTGCCAGCAGCGACGCGACAGGGAAAAACATTCAGTACTTC.

This chain uses TRBV27 with TRBJ2-3, with TRBD2 as a possible D gene (6 bases). The CDR3 contains 16 residues. CDR1 and CDR2 from the germline V gene are MNHEY and SMNVEV (reference sequence). The germline V and J ends were trimmed by 2 bases and 3 bases, with 15 bases remaining between them. CDR3 nucleotides: TGTGCCAGCAGTTTAATCGGGGGTGGTTTAACAGATACGCAGTATTTT. Translated, it gives CASSLIGGGLTDTQYF.

This clone was recorded a few times. The chain links TRBV14 to TRBJ2-7; 8 positions agree with TRBD1. The V gene's germline CDR1 is SGHDN and CDR2 FVKESK. This CDR3 contains 14 residues. V trimming: 5 bases; J trimming: 4 bases; junction bases outside the gene matches: 7. The CDR3 coding sequence is TGTGCCAGCAGCGTCGCAGGGGGCGGGTACGAGCAGTACTTC. It translates to CASSVAGGGYEQYF.

The J gene is TRBJ2-7, the V gene TRBV5-5, with 7 nucleotides matching TRBD1. The CDR3 has 15 residues. The germline V gene encodes CDR1 SGHKS and CDR2 YYEKEE (reference sequence). V trimming: 4 bases; J trimming: 2 bases; junction bases outside the gene matches: 9. The chain's CDR3 is CASSDRGGLTYEQYF. The CDR3 region has the DNA TGTGCCAGCAGCGATAGAGGGGGCCTTACCTACGAGCAGTACTTC.

The chain recombines TRBV12-5 with TRBJ2-1; the match to TRBD2 covers 14 bases. The CDR3 covers 17 residues. V was pared by 0 bases and J by 6 bases, with 4 bases of the junction left unmatched. Germline V lookup: CDR1 LGHNT, CDR2 FRNRAP. CDR3: CASGLVKGLAGGNEQFF. In DNA form, the CDR3 reads TGTGCTAGTGGTTTGGTAAAAGGACTAGCGGGGGGCAATGAGCAGTTCTTC.

The rearrangement links TRBV9 to TRBJ2-1; D not certain. The CDR3 contains 12 residues. Germline assignment: CDR1 SGDLS and CDR2 YYNGEE. Trimming pared 2 bases from V and 5 bases from J, leaving 5 bases between. CDR3 nucleotides: TGTGCCAGCAGCGTTCTTGACAATGAGCAGTTCTTC. Protein product: CASSVLDNEQFF.

The rearrangement uses TRBV12-3 or TRBV12-4 and TRBJ2-7; D is perhaps TRBD2 (5 bases). The CDR3 loop spans 12 amino acids. Trimming removed 6 bases at V and 5 bases at J, with 11 bases between. CDR3 nucleotide sequence: TGTGCCAGCAGCCTTGGACTCGACGAGCAGTACTTC. It specifies CASSLGLDEQYF.

Details on this clone: An end of the junction differs from the germline gene, which may be a read error. In DNA, the CDR3 is TGTGCCAGCAGCGAAGGGGGGGAATCCTACAATGAGCAGTTCTTC. This gives the protein CASSEGGESYNEQFF. This rearrangement joins TRBV6-1 to TRBJ2-1, with a weak D call TRBD2 (7 bases). There are 15 residues in the CDR3. In germline, CDR1 is MNHNS, CDR2 SASEGT.

The chain links TRBV19 to TRBJ1-1; D is uncertain. Looked up from germline, CDR1 is LNHDA and CDR2 is SQIVND (reference sequence). The CDR3 contains 16 residues. V gave up 1 base and J gave up 0 bases, with 12 bases separating them. The CDR3 region is CASSIGAGMMNTEAFF. DNA of the CDR3: TGTGCCAGTAGTATAGGTGCGGGAATGATGAACACTGAAGCTTTCTTT.

The chain couples TRBV3-1 (or the pseudogene TRBV3-2) to TRBJ2-7; 8 nucleotides align to TRBD2. Germline V gene data show CDR1 as LGHDT and CDR2 as YNNKEL (reference sequence). After removal of 4 bases from V and 2 bases from J, the junction contained 7 bases not matched to a gene. The CDR3 has 15 residues. CDR3 protein: CASSPVRGGPYEQYV. CDR3 nucleotide sequence: TGTGCCAGCAGCCCTGTACGGGGGGGTCCCTACGAGCAGTACGTC.

This chain uses TRBV11-2 with TRBJ2-7; 9 bases align to TRBD1. This CDR3 region has 15 residues. Germline loops: CDR1 SGHAT, CDR2 FQNNGV. Trimming at V came to 5 bases and at J to 6 bases, leaving 11 bases not matched to a gene. CDR3 coding DNA: TGTGCCAGCAGCCTCTCGTGGACAGGGGATCGCGAGCAGTACGTC. It codes for CASSLSWTGDREQYV.

Comments on this clone: The sample contains more than one DNA sequence encoding this CDR3. The chain couples TRBV19 to TRBJ2-4, with TRBD1 identical over 8 bases. The CDR3 sequence is 14 residues long. Germline V gene sequence: CDR1 LNHDA, CDR2 SQIVND (reference sequence). With 3 bases clipped from V and 8 bases from J, the junction kept 6 bases outside the gene matches. In nucleotides, the CDR3 is TGTGCCAGTAGTATCGGACAGGGTTGGGACATTCAGTACTTC. Translated: CASSIGQGWDIQYF.

V and J are TRBV27 and TRBJ1-5, with 7 nucleotides matching TRBD1. Germline lookup yields CDR1 MNHEY and CDR2 SMNVEV (reference sequence). This CDR3 contains 14 residues. V gave up 6 bases and J gave up 7 bases; unmatched junction bases: 9. CDR3 residues: CASSTYRGSQPQHF. For the CDR3, the DNA is TGTGCCAGCAGCACCTACAGGGGATCCCAGCCCCAGCATTTT.

The chain couples TRBV18 to TRBJ1-6, with no clear D. Germline lookup yields CDR1 KGHSH and CDR2 LQKENI. The CDR3 runs 19 residues. Trimming took off 4 bases at V and 0 bases at J, with 19 bases between the two ends. The CDR3 protein is CASSREAPGLSSYNSPLHF. The CDR3 DNA is TGTGCCAGCTCACGTGAGGCGCCCGGCCTGAGCTCCTATAATTCACCCCTCCACTTT. Together with reference TRBV18 and TRBJ1-6, the CDR3 gives the full variable domain: NAGVMQNPRHLVRRRGQEARLRCSPMKGHSHVYWYRQLPEEGLKFMVYLQKENIIDESGMPKERFSAEFPKEGPSILRIQQVVRGDSAAYFCASSREAPGLSSYNSPLHFGNGTRLTVT.

V gene TRBV6-1 combines with J gene TRBJ2-3; TRBD1 matches at 7 bases. J was trimmed by 0 bases and V by 4 bases; bases with no gene match: 7. CDR3 length: 16 amino acids. CDR1 and CDR2 (germline): MNHNS, SASEGT. The CDR3 sequence is CASSAGTDPSTDTQYF. CDR3 nucleotide sequence: TGTGCCAGCAGTGCAGGGACAGATCCTAGCACAGATACGCAGTATTTT.

V and J are TRBV18 and TRBJ2-7; 12 positions match TRBD1. CDR3 length: 16 residues. V lost 5 bases and J lost 2; bases outside the gene matches: 7. Germline CDR1 KGHSH, CDR2 LQKENI. CDR3 coding DNA: TGTGCCAGCTCAGGGACAGGGGGCCCCTACACCTACGAGCAGTACGTC. Amino acids: CASSGTGGPYTYEQYV.

V usage is TRBV7-8 and J usage is TRBJ2-5, with 12 bases that match TRBD2. Germline assignment: CDR1 SGHVS and CDR2 FQNEAQ. Losses at the gene ends were 7 bases for V and 5 bases for J; bases not matched to a gene: 20. CDR3 length: 19 residues. The CDR3 loop is CASTTRQGGGLAGGETQYF. Here the CDR3 DNA reads TGTGCCAGCACCACACGACAGGGAGGAGGGCTAGCGGGGGGGGAGACCCAGTACTTC.